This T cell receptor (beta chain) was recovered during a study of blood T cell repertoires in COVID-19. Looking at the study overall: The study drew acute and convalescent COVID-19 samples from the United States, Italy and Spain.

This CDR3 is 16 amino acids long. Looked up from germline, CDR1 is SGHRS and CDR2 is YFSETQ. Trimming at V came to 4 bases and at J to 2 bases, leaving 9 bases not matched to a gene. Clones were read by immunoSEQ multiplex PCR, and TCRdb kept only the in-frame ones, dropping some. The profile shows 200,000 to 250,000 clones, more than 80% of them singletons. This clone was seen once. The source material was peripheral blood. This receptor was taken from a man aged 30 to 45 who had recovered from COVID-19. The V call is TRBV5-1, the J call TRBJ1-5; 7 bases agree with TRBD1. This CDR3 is CASSANPGGGNQPQHF. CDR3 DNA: TGCGCCAGCAGCGCCAATCCAGGGGGAGGCAATCAGCCCCAGCATTTT.